This record concerns one TCR beta chain sequence. Here immunoSEQ multiplex PCR was the method, and the copy in TCRdb shows in-frame clones only, minus some. The table records about 51,000 clones, approximately 84% of them present only once. The data derive from a study of PD-L1 blockade in urothelial cancer. The germline CDR1 and CDR2 sequences are SGHNT and YYREEE (reference sequence). The V and J ends lost 4 bases and 3 bases, in that order; junction bases with no gene match: 7. The CDR3 spans 16 residues. This chain connects TRBV5-4 to TRBJ2-3; 11 nucleotides agree with TRBD2. This receptor was identified in a man in his sixties with urothelial cancer. The source was PBMCs, collected around atezolizumab (anti-PD-L1) treatment. DNA of the CDR3: TGTGCCAGCAGCCCGGGTAGCGGGAGGGGGACAGATACGCAGTATTTT. Protein sequence: CASSPGSGRGTDTQYF.